The following is a T cell receptor (beta chain) sequence with its context. The antigen is undetermined. The CDR3 is made up of 16 amino acids. The V gene's germline CDR1 is SEHNR and CDR2 FQNEAQ (reference sequence). The V and J ends lost 4 bases and 7 bases, in that order; junction bases with no gene match: 11. This entry comes from a study of blood T cells in healthy people across ages. Each sample provided at least 6 micrograms of extracted total RNA. The second PCR ran roughly 6 to 11 cycles with a sample-barcoded 5' primer and J-beta primers. TCRdb redid the calling of the 5' RACE reads with MiXCR, one entry per CDR3 protein. The sample comprises roughly 800,000 distinct CDR3 sequences, 58% of which are singletons, and 22% rests with the top ten. Points from the study as a whole: Among long-lived donors, naive CD4+ cells were more numerous and diversity higher than in aged donors.

The source material was blood. The chain employs TRBV7-9 and TRBJ2-1; TRBD2 aligns across 9 bases. This receptor was taken from a man aged 30-40 years in good health. The CDR3 here is CASSSQRAGGNNEQFF. The CDR3, as DNA: TGTGCCAGCAGCTCCCAAAGGGCGGGGGGGAATAATGAGCAGTTCTTC.